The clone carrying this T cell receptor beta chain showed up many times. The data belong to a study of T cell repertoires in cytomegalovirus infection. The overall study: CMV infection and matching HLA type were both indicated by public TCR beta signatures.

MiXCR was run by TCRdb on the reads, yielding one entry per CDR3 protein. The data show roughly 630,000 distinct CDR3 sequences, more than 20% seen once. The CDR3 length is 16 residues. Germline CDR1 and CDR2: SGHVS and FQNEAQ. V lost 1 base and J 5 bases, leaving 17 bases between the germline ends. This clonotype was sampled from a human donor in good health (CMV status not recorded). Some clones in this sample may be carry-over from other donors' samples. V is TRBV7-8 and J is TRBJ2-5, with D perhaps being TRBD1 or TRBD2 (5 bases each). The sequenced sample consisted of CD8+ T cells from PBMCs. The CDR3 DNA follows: TGTGCCAGCAGCTTAGAGGGCCAGGGAGTGTGGGAGACCCAGTACTTC. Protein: CASSLEGQGVWETQYF.